A selection of T cell receptor beta chains follows, all from one sample in a study of CD8 T cells in ankylosing spondylitis. TCRdb re-called the 5' RACE reads with MiXCR, one entry per CDR3 protein. The repertoire consists of some 220,000 distinct CDR3 sequences, with 7% to 8% occurring once and the leading ten covering 14%. The specimen was blood, either unsorted or a sorted T cell fraction (not recorded which). These receptors all come from a male donor with ankylosing spondylitis. Each CDR3 is given with its conserved first and last residue. A D gene is named only where the DNA matches it firmly.

CDR3aa: CASSQKVQLSYNEQFF; d_gene: NA; j_gene: TRBJ2-1; v_gene: TRBV4-1
CDR3aa: CASRIETQSYEQYF; d_gene: NA; j_gene: TRBJ2-7; v_gene: TRBV27
CDR3aa: CASSYQGYSNQPQHF; d_gene: NA; j_gene: TRBJ1-5; v_gene: TRBV6-2/TRBV6-3
CDR3aa: CSARNREDHGYTF; d_gene: NA; j_gene: TRBJ1-2; v_gene: TRBV20-1
CDR3aa: CASSSPGLEAFF; d_gene: NA; j_gene: TRBJ1-1; v_gene: TRBV7-9
CDR3aa: CASRPTGDFYGYTF; d_gene: TRBD1; j_gene: TRBJ1-2; v_gene: TRBV27
CDR3aa: CASSYAGHNEQFF; d_gene: NA; j_gene: TRBJ2-1; v_gene: TRBV6-5
CDR3aa: CSVGVTDTSSGANVLTF; d_gene: NA; j_gene: TRBJ2-6; v_gene: TRBV29-1
CDR3aa: CASSQETGDLTYEQYF; d_gene: NA; j_gene: TRBJ2-7; v_gene: TRBV4-1
CDR3aa: CASSSGGYGSYNEQFF; d_gene: TRBD2; j_gene: TRBJ2-1; v_gene: TRBV13